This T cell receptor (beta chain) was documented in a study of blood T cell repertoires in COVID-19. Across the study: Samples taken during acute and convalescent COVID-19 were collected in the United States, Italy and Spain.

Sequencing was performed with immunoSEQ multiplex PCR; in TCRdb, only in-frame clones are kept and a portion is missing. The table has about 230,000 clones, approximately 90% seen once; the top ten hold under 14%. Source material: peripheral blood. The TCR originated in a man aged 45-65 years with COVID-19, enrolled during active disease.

CDR3: CASSQVGTSNEQFF. The CDR3 region has the DNA TGTGCCAGCAGCCAAGTGGGGACTAGTAATGAGCAGTTCTTC. The chain recombines TRBV3-1 (or the pseudogene TRBV3-2) with TRBJ2-1, with TRBD2 matching 8 bases. With V trimmed by 1 base and J by 7 bases, 3 bases remained unmatched. The CDR3 runs to 14 residues. Germline CDR1 is LGHDT and CDR2 is YNNKEL (reference sequence).